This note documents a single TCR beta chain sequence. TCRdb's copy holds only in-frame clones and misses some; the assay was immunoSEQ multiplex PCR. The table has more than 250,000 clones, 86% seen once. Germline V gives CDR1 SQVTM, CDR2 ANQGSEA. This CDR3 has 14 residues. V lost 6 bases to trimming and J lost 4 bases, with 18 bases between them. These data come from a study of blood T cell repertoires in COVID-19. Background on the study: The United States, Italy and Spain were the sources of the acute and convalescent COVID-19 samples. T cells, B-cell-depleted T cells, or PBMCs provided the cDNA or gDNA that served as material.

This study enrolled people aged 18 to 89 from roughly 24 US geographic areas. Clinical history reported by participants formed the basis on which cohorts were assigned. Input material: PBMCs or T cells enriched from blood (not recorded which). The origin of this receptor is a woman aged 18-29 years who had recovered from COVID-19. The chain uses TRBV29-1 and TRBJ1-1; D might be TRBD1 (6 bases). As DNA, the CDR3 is TGCAGCGTGGCGGGCAGGGGCGGGAGCACTGAAGCTTTCTTT. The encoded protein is CSVAGRGGSTEAFF.